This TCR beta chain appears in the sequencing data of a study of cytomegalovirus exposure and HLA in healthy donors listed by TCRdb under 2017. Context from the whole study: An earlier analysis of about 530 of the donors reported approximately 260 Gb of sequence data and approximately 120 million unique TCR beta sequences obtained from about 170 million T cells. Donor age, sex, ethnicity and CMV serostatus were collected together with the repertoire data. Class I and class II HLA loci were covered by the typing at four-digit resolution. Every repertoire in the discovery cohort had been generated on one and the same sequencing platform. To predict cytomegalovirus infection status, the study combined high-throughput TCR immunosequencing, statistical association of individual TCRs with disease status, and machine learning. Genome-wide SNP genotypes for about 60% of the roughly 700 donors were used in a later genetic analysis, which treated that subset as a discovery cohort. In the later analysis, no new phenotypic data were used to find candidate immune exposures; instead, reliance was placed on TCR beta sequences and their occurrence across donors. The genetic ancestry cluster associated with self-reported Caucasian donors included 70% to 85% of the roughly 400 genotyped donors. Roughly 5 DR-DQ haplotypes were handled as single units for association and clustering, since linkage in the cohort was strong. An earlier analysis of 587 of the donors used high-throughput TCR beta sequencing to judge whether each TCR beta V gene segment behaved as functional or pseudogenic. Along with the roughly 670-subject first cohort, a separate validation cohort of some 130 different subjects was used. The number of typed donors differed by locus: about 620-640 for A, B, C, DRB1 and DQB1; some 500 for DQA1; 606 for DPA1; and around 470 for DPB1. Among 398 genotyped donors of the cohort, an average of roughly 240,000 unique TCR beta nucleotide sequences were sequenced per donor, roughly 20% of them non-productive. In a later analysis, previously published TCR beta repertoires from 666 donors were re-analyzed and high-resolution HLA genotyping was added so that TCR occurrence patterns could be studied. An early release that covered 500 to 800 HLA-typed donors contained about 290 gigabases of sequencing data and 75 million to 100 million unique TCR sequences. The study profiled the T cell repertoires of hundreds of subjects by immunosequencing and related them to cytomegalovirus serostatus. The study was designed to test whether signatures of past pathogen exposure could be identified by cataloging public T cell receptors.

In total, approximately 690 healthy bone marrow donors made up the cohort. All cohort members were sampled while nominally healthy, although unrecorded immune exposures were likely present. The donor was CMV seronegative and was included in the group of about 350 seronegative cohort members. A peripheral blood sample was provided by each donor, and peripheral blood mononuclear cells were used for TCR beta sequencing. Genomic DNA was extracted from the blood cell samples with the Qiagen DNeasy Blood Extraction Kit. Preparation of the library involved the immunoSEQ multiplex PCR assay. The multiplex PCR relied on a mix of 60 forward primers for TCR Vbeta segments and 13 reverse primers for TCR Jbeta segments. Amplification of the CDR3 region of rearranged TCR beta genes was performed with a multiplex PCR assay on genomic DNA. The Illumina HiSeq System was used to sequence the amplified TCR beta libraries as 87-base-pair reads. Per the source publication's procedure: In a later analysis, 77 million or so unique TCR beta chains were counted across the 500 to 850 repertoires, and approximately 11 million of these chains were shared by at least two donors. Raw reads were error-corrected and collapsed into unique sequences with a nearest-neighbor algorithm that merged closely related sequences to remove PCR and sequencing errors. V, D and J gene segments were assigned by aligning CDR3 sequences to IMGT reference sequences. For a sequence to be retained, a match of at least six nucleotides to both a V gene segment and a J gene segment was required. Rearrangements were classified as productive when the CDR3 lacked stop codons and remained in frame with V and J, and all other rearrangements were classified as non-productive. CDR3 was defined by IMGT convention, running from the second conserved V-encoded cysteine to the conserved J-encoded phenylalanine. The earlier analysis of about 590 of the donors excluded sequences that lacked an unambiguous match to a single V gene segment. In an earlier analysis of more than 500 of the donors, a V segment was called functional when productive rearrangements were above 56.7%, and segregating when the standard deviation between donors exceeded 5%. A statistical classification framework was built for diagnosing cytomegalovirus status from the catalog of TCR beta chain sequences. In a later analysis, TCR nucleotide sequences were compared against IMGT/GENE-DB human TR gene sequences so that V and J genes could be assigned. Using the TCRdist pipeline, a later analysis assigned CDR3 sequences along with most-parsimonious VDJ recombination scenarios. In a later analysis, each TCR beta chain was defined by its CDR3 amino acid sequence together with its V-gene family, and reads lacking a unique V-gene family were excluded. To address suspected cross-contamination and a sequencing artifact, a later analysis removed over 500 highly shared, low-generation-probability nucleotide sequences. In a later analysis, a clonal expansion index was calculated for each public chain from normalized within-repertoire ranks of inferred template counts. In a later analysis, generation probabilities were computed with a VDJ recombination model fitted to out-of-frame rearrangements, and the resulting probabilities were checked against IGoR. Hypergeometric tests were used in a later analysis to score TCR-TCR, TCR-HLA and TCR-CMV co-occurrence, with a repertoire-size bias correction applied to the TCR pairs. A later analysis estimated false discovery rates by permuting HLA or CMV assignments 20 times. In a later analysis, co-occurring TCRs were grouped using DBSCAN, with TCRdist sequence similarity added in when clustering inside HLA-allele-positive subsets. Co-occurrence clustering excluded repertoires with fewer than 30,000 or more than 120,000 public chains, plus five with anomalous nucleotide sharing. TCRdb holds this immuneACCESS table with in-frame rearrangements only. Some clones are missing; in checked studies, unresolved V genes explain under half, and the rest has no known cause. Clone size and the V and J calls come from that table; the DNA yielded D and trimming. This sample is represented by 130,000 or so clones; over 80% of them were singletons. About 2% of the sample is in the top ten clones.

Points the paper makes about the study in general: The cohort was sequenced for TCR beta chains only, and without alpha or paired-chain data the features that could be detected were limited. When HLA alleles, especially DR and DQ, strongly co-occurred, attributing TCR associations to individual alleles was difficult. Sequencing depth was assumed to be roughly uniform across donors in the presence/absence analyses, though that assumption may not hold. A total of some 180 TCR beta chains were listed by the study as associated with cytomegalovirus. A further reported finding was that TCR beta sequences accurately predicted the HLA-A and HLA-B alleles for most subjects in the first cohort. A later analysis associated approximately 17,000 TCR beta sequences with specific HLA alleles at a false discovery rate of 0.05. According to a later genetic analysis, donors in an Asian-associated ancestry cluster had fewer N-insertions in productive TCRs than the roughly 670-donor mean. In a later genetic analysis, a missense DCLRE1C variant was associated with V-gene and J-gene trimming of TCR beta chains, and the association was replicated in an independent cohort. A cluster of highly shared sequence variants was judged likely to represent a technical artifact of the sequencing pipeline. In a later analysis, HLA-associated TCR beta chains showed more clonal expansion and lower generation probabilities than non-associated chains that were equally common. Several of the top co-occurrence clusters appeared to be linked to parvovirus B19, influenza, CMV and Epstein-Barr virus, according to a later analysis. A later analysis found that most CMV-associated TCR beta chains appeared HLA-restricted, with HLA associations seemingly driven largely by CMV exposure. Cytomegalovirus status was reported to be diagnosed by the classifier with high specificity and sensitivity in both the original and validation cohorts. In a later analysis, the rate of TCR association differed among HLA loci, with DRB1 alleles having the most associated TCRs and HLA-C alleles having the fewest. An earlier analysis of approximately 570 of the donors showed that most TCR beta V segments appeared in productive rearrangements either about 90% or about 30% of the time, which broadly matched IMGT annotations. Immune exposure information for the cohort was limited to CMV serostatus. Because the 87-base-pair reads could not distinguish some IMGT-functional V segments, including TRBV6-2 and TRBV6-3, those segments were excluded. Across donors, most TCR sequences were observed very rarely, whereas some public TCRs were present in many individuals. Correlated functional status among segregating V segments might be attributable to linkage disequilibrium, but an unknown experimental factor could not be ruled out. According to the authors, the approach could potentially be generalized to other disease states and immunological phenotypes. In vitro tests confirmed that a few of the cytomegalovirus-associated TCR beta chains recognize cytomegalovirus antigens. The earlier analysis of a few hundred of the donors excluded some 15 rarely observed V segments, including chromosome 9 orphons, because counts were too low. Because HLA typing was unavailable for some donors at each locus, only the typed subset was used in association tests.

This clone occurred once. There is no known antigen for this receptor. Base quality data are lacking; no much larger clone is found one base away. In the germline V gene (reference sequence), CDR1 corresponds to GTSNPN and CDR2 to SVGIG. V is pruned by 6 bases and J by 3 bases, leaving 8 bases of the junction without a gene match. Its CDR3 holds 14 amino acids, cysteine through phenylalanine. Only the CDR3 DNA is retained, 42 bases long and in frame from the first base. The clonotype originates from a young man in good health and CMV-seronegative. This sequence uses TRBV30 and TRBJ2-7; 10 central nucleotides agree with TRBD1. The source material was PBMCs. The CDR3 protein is CACKDRGNLYEQYF. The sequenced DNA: TGTGCCTGCAAGGACAGGGGGAATCTCTACGAGCAGTACTTC.